These 3 T cell receptor beta chains were sequenced from one sample in a study of identifying expanded T cells in peripheral blood. The table came from immunoSEQ multiplex PCR; TCRdb's copy has only in-frame clones and leaves some out. The sample carries under 130,000 clones, 80% to 90% recorded once. Sequenced input: blood. Receptors were obtained from a person aged 18 to 70 in good health.

The chain employs TRBV11-2 and TRBJ2-5; D is perhaps TRBD1 or TRBD2 (5 bases each). The J call may be wrong; the DNA end is better matched by TRBJ2-7. The CDR3 totals 13 residues. Germline CDR1 SGHAT, CDR2 FQNNGV. CDR3 amino acids: CASRGGGRYEQYF. The CDR3 DNA reads as TGTGCCAGTCGGGGCGGAGGCCGCTACGAGCAGTACTTC.

The chain has TRBV9 and TRBJ1-6; 7 positions agree with TRBD1. The V gene end was trimmed by 3 bases and the J gene end by 5 bases; junction bases not matched to a gene: 2. Germline CDR1 reads SGDLS; CDR2 reads YYNGEE. The CDR3 spans 14 residues. The DNA of the CDR3 is TGTGCCAGCAGCGAGGGACAGCATAATTCACCCCTCCACTTT. Residues: CASSEGQHNSPLHF.

Only a few counts were recorded for this clone. In DNA form, the CDR3 reads TGTGCCAGCAGCTCCAGGGCAGAACAGCCCCAGCATTTT. It encodes CASSSRAEQPQHF. The chain joins TRBV5-5 to TRBJ1-5; weak D call: TRBD1 (5 bases). The CDR3 is made up of 13 amino acids. Per germline, CDR1 SGHKS and CDR2 YYEKEE (reference sequence). V lost 3 bases and J lost 7, with 11 bases in between.